This T cell receptor beta chain was identified in a study of cytomegalovirus exposure and HLA in healthy donors. Remarks on this clone: As yet, its antigen is unknown.

Vbeta (60) and Jbeta (13) primers were used in the PCR. This table comes from immunoSEQ multiplex PCR, and its TCRdb copy is limited to in-frame clones, with some not included. The sample has under 200,000 clones, around 88% seen once. Unmatched junction bases numbered 16, after V lost 8 bases and J lost 5 bases. There are 17 residues in the CDR3. When sampled, the donors appeared nominally healthy, though they likely had unrecorded immune exposures. Overall study findings and caveats: A later analysis showed HLA-associated TCR beta chains outstripping equally common others in clonal expansion.

This sequence originates from a woman in her twenties or thirties in good health and CMV-seronegative. V usage is TRBV23-1 and J usage is TRBJ2-2, with TRBD2 matching 8 bases. TRBV23-1 is an ORF, and what it does is uncertain. The material sequenced was PBMCs. The CDR3 sequence is CASPSPRGGPGTGELFF. The CDR3 DNA reads TGCGCCAGCCCATCACCGCGCGGGGGGCCGGGAACCGGGGAGCTGTTTTTT.